The 14 T cell receptor beta chains listed next were all sequenced from one sample in a study of blood T cell repertoires in COVID-19. TCRdb's table, derived via immunoSEQ multiplex PCR, lists solely in-frame clones and lacks some. The top ten hold 5.5% to 9% of the sample, which has about 240,000 clones, approximately 86% seen once. Sequencing input: peripheral blood. The receptors were sampled from a woman in her seventies with active or convalescent COVID-19.

The rearrangement uses TRBV27 and TRBJ1-6; D is possibly TRBD1 (6 bases). Germline CDR1 reads MNHEY; CDR2 reads SMNVEV (reference sequence). The V gene lost 4 bases and the J gene lost 13 bases, with 11 bases spanning the gap. CDR3 size: 12 residues. DNA for the CDR3: TGTGCCAGCAGTTCCCAGGGGTTGCCCCTCCACTTT. It translates to CASSSQGLPLHF.

The chain combines TRBV4-3 with TRBJ2-5; 7 bases fit TRBD2. This CDR3 has 18 amino acids. CDR1 is LGHNA, CDR2 YSLEER, per germline. The J segment lost 4 bases and the V segment lost 1 base, leaving 15 bases of the junction unmatched. CDR3: CASSQVVVGGGGGETQYF. In DNA form, the CDR3 reads TGCGCCAGCAGCCAAGTGGTCGTTGGCGGGGGTGGAGGAGAGACCCAGTACTTC.

The J gene is TRBJ2-1, the V gene TRBV20-1, with D possibly being TRBD1 (6 bases). Between the trimmed V and J ends, which lost 6 bases and 6 bases, there was a span of 9 bases. The length of the CDR3 is 11 residues. Germline V lookup: CDR1 DFQATT, CDR2 SNEGSKA (reference sequence). CDR3 sequence: CSARQVNEQFF. DNA of the CDR3: TGCAGTGCGAGACAGGTCAATGAGCAGTTCTTC.

The chain recombines TRBV6-5 with TRBJ1-2; a weak D match, TRBD1 (5 bases). The germline V gene has CDR1 MNHEY and CDR2 SVGAGI. The germline V and J ends were trimmed by 5 bases and 0 bases, with 13 bases remaining between them. The CDR3 is 15 residues long. DNA for the CDR3: TGTGCCAGCAGTCCAGAGGGAGGGGCTAACTATGGCTACACCTTC. Amino acids: CASSPEGGANYGYTF.

The chain combines TRBV29-1 with TRBJ1-4; possibly TRBD1 for D (6 bases). Deletions cut 3 bases from V and 6 bases from J, with 14 bases between. Per the germline V gene, CDR1 is SQVTM and CDR2 is ANQGSEA. The CDR3 runs 14 residues. The CDR3 region is CSVEAGARDEKLFF. The CDR3, as DNA: TGCAGCGTTGAGGCGGGGGCAAGGGATGAAAAACTGTTTTTT.

V is TRBV27 and J is TRBJ2-5; possibly TRBD2 for D (6 bases). V was shortened by 2 bases and J by 5 bases, with 9 bases between the two germline ends. The CDR3 is made up of 13 amino acids. The germline V gene encodes CDR1 MNHEY and CDR2 SMNVEV (reference sequence). This CDR3 is CASSLRGMETQYF. The CDR3 DNA reads as TGTGCCAGCAGTTTACGGGGGATGGAGACCCAGTACTTC.

The chain uses TRBV4-3 and TRBJ1-1; no definite D call. Deletions cut 0 bases from V and 4 bases from J, with 12 bases between. Per the germline V gene, CDR1 is LGHNA and CDR2 is YSLEER. The CDR3 extends over 15 amino acids. The CDR3 nucleotides are TGCGCCAGCAGCCAAGATCTCGGGAGTTTCACTGAAGCTTTCTTT. Translated: CASSQDLGSFTEAFF.

The V gene is TRBV3-1 (or the pseudogene TRBV3-2), the J gene TRBJ1-2; no clear D. Per the germline V gene, CDR1 is LGHDT and CDR2 is YNNKEL (reference sequence). CDR3 length equals 12 residues. The germline V and J ends were trimmed by 1 base and 3 bases, with 3 bases remaining between them. The CDR3 loop is CASSQVDYGYTF. As DNA, the CDR3 is TGTGCCAGCAGCCAAGTCGACTATGGCTACACCTTC.

The chain couples TRBV7-9 to TRBJ1-6, with D possibly TRBD1 on 6 matching bases. This CDR3 is built from 15 residues. The germline V gene encodes CDR1 SEHNR and CDR2 FQNEAQ (reference sequence). V was pared by 7 bases and J by 6 bases, with 16 bases between. CDR3 loop: CASNSLQGPNSPLHF. For the CDR3, the DNA is TGTGCCAGCAACTCACTACAGGGTCCTAATTCACCCCTCCACTTT. The full variable domain, its missing parts supplied by reference TRBV7-9 and TRBJ1-6, is DTGVSQNPRHKITKRGQNVTFRCDPISEHNRLYWYRQTLGQGPEFLTYFQNEAQLEKSRLLSDRFSAERPKGSFSTLEIQRTEQGDSAMYLCASNSLQGPNSPLHFGNGTRLTVT.

The chain carries TRBV10-1 and TRBJ1-1; weak D call: TRBD1 (5 bases). CDR1 is WNHNN, CDR2 SYGVQD, per germline (reference sequence). The CDR3 length is 13 residues. V was shortened by 3 bases and J by 10 bases, with 15 bases between the two germline ends. The CDR3 loop reads CASSDSAGFRAFF. In DNA, the CDR3 is TGCGCCAGCAGTGATTCCGCAGGGTTCCGAGCTTTCTTT.

The rearrangement uses TRBV19 and TRBJ2-7; 8 bases map to TRBD1. Germline CDR1 LNHDA, CDR2 SQIVND (reference sequence). The V and J ends lost 4 bases and 5 bases, in that order; junction bases with no gene match: 4. The CDR3 sequence is 13 residues long. The CDR3 is CASSRQGSHEQYF. The CDR3 nucleotides read TGTGCCAGTAGTAGACAGGGGTCCCACGAGCAGTACTTC.

The V call is TRBV5-4, the J call TRBJ2-3, with 7 bases matching TRBD2. CDR3 length: 16 amino acids. Germline trimming cut 0 bases from V and 0 bases from J; bases unmatched to any gene: 4. CDR1 is SGHNT, CDR2 YYREEE, per germline (reference sequence). Written as DNA, the CDR3 is TGTGCCAGCAGCTTGGGGAGCGGGACTAGCACAGATACGCAGTATTTT. This encodes CASSLGSGTSTDTQYF.

This clone came up once. The chain couples TRBV28 to TRBJ1-5; D may be TRBD1 (5 bases). The CDR3 is 15 residues long. From germline, CDR1 is MDHEN and CDR2 SYDVKM. V was pared by 5 bases and J by 7 bases, with 18 bases between. CDR3 in DNA: TGTGCCAGCAGTCTCTTAGATAAGGGGATCCAGCCCCAGCATTTT. Translating it yields CASSLLDKGIQPQHF.

The V call is TRBV5-1, the J call TRBJ1-1; perhaps TRBD1 as D (6 bases). CDR1 is SGHRS, CDR2 YFSETQ, per germline. V shed 0 bases and J shed 4 bases, with 19 bases lying between them. This CDR3 is built from 17 residues. In nucleotides, the CDR3 is TGCGCCAGCAGCTTGGCCCTCCCGGGGGGGGCGGGCACTGAAGCTTTCTTT. Translated, it gives CASSLALPGGAGTEAFF. Supplemented by reference TRBV5-1 and TRBJ1-1, the full variable domain reads KAGVTQTPRYLIKTRGQQVTLSCSPISGHRSVSWYQQTPGQGLQFLFEYFSETQRNKGNFPGRFSGRQFSNSRSEMNVSTLELGDSALYLCASSLALPGGAGTEAFFGQGTRLTVV.